This T cell receptor beta chain stems from a study of T cell responses to AZD1222 COVID-19 vaccine (dated by TCRdb to the early 2020s). Context from the whole study: TCR sequencing covered approximately 230 trial participants: 200 to 220 given two doses of AZD1222 and 26 given two doses of MenACWY control vaccine. Trial participants were enrolled into age subgroups of 18-55, 56-69 and 70-plus years, which contained about 150, 27 and 61 TCR-sequenced participants, respectively. Study-wide conclusions, independent of this receptor: After two AZD1222 doses, both the breadth and the depth of spike-specific TCRs were significantly higher than at day 0 and than in MenACWY recipients. CD4 TCRs associated with the vaccine covered the entire spike protein, and the dominant responses were in regions 160-218 and 743-854. Because no day 14 peak-response samples were available, repertoires were characterized only after the peak T cell response. Conclusions about previously exposed vaccinees are limited, since just five or six AZD1222 recipients were seropositive for SARS-CoV-2 at baseline. Epitopes outside the regions mutated in the B.1.351 and B.1.1.7 variants were reportedly recognized by nearly half of the unique spike-specific TCRs. In the small 56-69-year group, the increase in depth fell short of significance, most likely because of low power. Participants were mostly white British, with more females than males. The authors suggested clonal diversity may have been underestimated.

The CDR3 regions of human TCRbeta chains were analyzed by immunosequencing. The authors processed their data as follows. Repertoire TCRs were matched against a reference library of SARS-CoV-2-specific TCRs generated with the MIRA antigen-specificity platform. Breadth meant the fraction of unique TCRs that were SARS-CoV-2-associated, whereas depth meant the fraction of total T cells that were SARS-CoV-2-associated. Using the MIRA data, each spike-specific TCR was assigned both to the spike region to which the TCR was reactive and to a CD4 or CD8 class. Log10-transformed breadth and depth values were compared by one-way ANOVA with Sidak's multiple comparisons tests. Entries here come from immuneACCESS through TCRdb and include only in-frame sequences with V and J called. Some clones fail to appear in such tables; in the studies checked, an unresolved V gene covers under half of the shortfall, and the cause of the remainder is unknown. V and J calls and clone size are given by that table; D and trimming were obtained from the DNA. The sample table contains about 84,000 clones; only one count was recorded for around 84% of them. Together, the top ten hold 5.6% of the sample.

This specimen's time point label, interpreted: about 28 days (+/-7) after the second vaccine dose. Because spike-specific TCR depth and breadth did not differ between the two schedules, AZD1222 recipients who got a second dose at roughly 4 weeks were pooled with those who got a second dose at roughly 12 weeks. Vaccinee samples were obtained from the UK trials COV001 and COV002, which included a single-blind randomized controlled phase 2/3 trial of AZD1222 (ChAdOx1 nCoV-19) in healthy adults. Trial participant PBMC samples were collected at day 0 and day 28 after the second dose for TCRbeta chain sequencing. In the germline V gene, CDR1 corresponds to SGHRS and CDR2 to YFSETQ. The CDR3 goes from the cysteine to the phenylalanine over 15 residues. Just the 45-base CDR3 DNA is kept, in frame starting at base 1. V is clipped by 0 bases and J by 3 bases, and the sequence between their germline boundaries is 11 bases long.

Points on this clone: Its antigen is still unknown. Per-base qualities were not stored, and no clone one base away is much larger.

The sequencing used peripheral blood, collected 28 days after the second AZD1222 dose. The rearrangement joined TRBV5-1 to TRBJ2-3; D gene: possibly TRBD2, on 6 matching bases. The TCR originated in an adult who received the AZD1222 COVID-19 vaccine. The CDR3 protein is CASSLGGKVTDTQYF. The nucleotides read TGCGCCAGCAGCTTGGGCGGGAAGGTGACAGATACGCAGTATTTT.